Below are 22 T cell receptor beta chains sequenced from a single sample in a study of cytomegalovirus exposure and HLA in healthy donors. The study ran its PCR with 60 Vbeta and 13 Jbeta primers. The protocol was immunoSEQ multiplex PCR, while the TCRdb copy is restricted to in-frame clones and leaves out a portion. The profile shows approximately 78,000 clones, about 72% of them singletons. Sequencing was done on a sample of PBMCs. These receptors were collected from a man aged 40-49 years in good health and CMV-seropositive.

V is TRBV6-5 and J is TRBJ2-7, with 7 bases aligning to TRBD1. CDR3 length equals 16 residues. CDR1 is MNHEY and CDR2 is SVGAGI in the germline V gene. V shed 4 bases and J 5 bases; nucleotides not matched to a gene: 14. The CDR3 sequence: CASSFPPGTVHDEQYF. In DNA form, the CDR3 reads TGTGCCAGCAGTTTTCCCCCCGGGACAGTTCACGACGAGCAGTACTTC.

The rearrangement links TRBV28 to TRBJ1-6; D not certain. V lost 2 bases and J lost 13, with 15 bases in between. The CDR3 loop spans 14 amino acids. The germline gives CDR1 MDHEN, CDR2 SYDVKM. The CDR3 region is CASSLNTFLLPLHF. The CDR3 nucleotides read TGTGCCAGCAGTTTAAACACATTCTTGTTGCCCCTCCACTTT.

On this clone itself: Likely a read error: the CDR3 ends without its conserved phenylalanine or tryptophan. The CDR3 DNA is TGTGCCATCAGGGTAACTAGCGGGGGGGCTACCTACGAGCAGTACCTC. The encoded protein is CAIRVTSGGATYEQYL. The chain carries TRBV10-3 and TRBJ2-7; 13 bases fit TRBD2. The CDR3 has 16 residues. Germline V lookup: CDR1 ENHRY, CDR2 SYGVKD. Trimming at V came to 6 bases and at J to 2 bases, leaving 7 bases not matched to a gene.

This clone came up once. CDR3 residues: CASRSGGGSYNEQFF. The CDR3 region has the DNA TGTGCCAGCAGGAGCGGCGGGGGGTCCTACAATGAGCAGTTCTTC. The gene calls are TRBV2 and TRBJ2-1; 8 bases are shared with TRBD2. Germline trimming cut 6 bases from V and 1 base from J; bases unmatched to any gene: 5. The germline CDR1 and CDR2 sequences are SNHLY and FYNNEI. This CDR3 has 15 residues.

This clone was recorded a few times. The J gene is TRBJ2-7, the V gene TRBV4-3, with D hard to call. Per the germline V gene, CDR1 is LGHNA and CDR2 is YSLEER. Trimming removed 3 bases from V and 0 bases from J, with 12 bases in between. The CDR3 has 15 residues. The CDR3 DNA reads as TGCGCCAGCAGCCATGTGATGGAGAGCTCCTACGAGCAGTACTTC. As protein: CASSHVMESSYEQYF.

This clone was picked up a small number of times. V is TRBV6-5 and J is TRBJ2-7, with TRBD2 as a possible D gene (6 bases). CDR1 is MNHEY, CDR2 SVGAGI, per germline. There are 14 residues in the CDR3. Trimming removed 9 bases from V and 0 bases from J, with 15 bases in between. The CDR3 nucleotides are TGTGCCAGTTTAGCGGATAGATACTCCTACGAGCAGTACTTC. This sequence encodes CASLADRYSYEQYF.

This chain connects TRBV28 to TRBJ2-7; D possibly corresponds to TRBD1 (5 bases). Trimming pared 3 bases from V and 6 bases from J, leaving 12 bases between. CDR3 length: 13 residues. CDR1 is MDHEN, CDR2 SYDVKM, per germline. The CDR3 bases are TGTGCCAGCAGTTTGGCAGGGCCCGTCGAGCAGTACTTC. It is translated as CASSLAGPVEQYF.

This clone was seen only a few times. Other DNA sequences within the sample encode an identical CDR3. For the CDR3, the DNA is TGTGCCAGCAGCTTAGGGCAGGGCTATGGCTACACCTTC. It is translated as CASSLGQGYGYTF. The genes are TRBV7-6 and TRBJ1-2; TRBD1 is a possible D gene (5 bases). There are 13 residues in the CDR3. V lost 1 base to trimming and J lost 4 bases, with 7 bases between them. Germline V gene lookup returns CDR1 SGHVS and CDR2 FNYEAQ.

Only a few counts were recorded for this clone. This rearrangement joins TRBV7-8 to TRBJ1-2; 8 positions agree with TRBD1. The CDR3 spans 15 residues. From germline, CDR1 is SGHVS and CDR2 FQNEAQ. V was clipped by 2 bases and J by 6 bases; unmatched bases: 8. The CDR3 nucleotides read TGTGCCAGCAGCTTAAGGGGTCGGACAGGGAATGGCTACACCTTC. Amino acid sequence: CASSLRGRTGNGYTF.

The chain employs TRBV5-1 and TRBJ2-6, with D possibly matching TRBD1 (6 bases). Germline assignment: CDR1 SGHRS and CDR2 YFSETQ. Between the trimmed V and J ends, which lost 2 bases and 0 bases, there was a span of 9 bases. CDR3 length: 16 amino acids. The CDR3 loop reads CASSFDRRSGANVLTF. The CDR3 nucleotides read TGCGCCAGCAGCTTTGACAGGCGCTCTGGGGCCAACGTCCTGACTTTC.

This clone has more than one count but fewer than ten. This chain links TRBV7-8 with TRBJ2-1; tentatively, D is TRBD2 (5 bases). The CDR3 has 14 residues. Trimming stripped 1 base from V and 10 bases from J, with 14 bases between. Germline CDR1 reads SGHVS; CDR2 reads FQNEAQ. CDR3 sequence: CASSLVRGLREQFF. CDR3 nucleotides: TGTGCCAGCAGCTTAGTACGGGGTCTTCGCGAGCAGTTCTTC. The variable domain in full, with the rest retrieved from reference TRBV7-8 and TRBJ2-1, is GAGVSQSPRYKVAKRGQDVALRCDPISGHVSLFWYQQALGQGPEFLTYFQNEAQLDKSGLPSDRFFAERPEGSVSTLKIQRTQQEDSAVYLCASSLVRGLREQFFGPGTRLTVL.

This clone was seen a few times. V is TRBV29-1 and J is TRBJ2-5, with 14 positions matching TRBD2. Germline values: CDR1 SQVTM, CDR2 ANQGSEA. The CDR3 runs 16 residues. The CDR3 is CSGTGLAGDYQETQYF. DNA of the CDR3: TGCAGTGGGACGGGACTAGCGGGGGACTACCAAGAGACCCAGTACTTC.

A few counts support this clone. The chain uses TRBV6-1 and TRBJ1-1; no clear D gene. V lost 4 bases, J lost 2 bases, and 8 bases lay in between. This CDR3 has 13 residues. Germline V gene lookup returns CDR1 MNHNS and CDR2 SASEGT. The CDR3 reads CASSARINTEAFF. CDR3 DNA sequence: TGTGCCAGCAGTGCCAGGATTAACACTGAAGCTTTCTTT.

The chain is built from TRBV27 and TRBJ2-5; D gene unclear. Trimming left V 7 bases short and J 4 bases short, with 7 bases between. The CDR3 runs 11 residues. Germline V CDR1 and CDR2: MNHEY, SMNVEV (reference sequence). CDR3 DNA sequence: TGTGCCAGCATGTTATTAGAGACCCAGTACTTC. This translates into CASMLLETQYF.

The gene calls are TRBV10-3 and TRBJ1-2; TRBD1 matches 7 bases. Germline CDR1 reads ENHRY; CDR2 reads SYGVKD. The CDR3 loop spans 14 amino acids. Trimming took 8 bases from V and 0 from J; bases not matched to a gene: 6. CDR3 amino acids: CAIGPTGPNYGYTF. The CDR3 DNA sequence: TGTGCCATCGGACCGACAGGGCCTAACTATGGCTACACCTTC.

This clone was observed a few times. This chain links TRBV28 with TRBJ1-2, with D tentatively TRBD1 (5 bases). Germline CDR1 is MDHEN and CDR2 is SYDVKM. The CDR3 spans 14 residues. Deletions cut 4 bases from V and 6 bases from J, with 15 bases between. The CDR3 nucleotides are TGTGCCAGCAGTTCGGGGGGTTGGGGAAATGGCTACACCTTC. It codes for CASSSGGWGNGYTF.

The CDR3 loop is CASSDDTGANVLTF. The DNA of the CDR3 is TGTGCCAGCAGTGACGACACAGGGGCCAACGTCCTGACTTTC. The rearrangement joins TRBV6-4 to TRBJ2-6, with D uncertain. The V gene lost 2 bases and the J gene lost 4 bases, with 6 bases spanning the gap. CDR1 and CDR2 (germline): MRHNA, SNTAGT. The CDR3 extends over 14 amino acids.

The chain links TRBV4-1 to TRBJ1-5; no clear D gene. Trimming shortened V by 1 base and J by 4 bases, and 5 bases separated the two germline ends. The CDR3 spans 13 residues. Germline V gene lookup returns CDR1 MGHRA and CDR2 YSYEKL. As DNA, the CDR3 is TGCGCCAGCAGCCAAGTATTGAATCAGCCCCAGCATTTT. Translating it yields CASSQVLNQPQHF.

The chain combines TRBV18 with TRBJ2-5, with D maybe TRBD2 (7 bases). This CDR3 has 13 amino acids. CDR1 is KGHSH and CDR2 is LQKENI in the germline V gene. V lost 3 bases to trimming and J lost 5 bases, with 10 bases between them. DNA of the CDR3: TGTGCCAGCTCACCCGGGGGGCGTGAGACCCAGTACTTC. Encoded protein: CASSPGGRETQYF.

The CDR3: CASSRDSSDTQYF. In DNA form, the CDR3 reads TGTGCCAGCAGCCGGGACTCCTCAGATACGCAGTATTTT. The chain recombines TRBV7-9 with TRBJ2-3; weak D call: TRBD2 (6 bases). V was shortened by 5 bases and J by 4 bases, with 10 bases between the two germline ends. The CDR3 consists of 13 residues. The germline V gene encodes CDR1 SEHNR and CDR2 FQNEAQ (reference sequence).

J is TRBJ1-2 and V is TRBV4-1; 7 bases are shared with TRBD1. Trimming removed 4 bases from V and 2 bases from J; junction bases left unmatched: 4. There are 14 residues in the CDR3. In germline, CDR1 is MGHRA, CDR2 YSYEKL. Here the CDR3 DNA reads TGCGCCAGCAGCCCCCGGACAGGCAACTATGGCTACACCTTC. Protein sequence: CASSPRTGNYGYTF.

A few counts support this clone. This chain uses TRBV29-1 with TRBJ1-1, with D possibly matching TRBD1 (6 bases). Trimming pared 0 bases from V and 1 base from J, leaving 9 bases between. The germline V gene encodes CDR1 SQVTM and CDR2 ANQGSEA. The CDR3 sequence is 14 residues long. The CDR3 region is CSVEDGTKNTEAFF. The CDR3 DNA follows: TGCAGCGTTGAAGATGGGACAAAGAACACTGAAGCTTTCTTT.